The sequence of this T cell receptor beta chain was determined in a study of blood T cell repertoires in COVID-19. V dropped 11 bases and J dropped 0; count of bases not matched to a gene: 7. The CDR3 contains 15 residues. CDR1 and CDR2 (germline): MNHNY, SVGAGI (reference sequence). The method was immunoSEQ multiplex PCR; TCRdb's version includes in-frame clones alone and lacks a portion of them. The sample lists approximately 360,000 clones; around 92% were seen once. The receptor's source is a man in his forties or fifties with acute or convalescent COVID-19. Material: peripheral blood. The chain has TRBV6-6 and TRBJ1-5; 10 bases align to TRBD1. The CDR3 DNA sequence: TGTGCCTCGGGACAGGGGCCCTATAGCAATCAGCCCCAGCATTTT. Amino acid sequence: CASGQGPYSNQPQHF.